This TCR beta chain was identified in a study of T cells after yellow fever vaccination. Per the germline V gene, CDR1 is SGHRS and CDR2 is YFSETQ. This CDR3 has 15 residues. Points on this clonotype: At one end the junction does not follow the germline gene, possibly because of a read error.

One entry per CDR3 protein, called by TCRdb with MiXCR from the 5' RACE reads. The sample includes hundreds of thousands of distinct CDR3 sequences, about 14% of them seen just once. The receptor comes from a young man who received the YFV17D yellow fever vaccine. The specimen comprised PBMCs, sampled on the day of the yellow fever booster vaccination. The chain combines TRBV5-1 with TRBJ2-1, with 10 bases identical to TRBD1. The DNA of the CDR3 is TGCGCCAGCAGCGGGGGACAGGGGACCTACAAGGAGCAGTTCTTC. Residues: CASSGGQGTYKEQFF.